This T cell receptor beta chain stems from a study of lymphopenia after photon versus proton radiotherapy. This clone appeared once. The table came from immunoSEQ multiplex PCR; TCRdb's copy has only in-frame clones and leaves some out. The sample shows around 26,000 clones, about nine tenths of them seen only once. The CDR3 length is 14 residues. Looked up from germline, CDR1 is MNHEY and CDR2 is SMNVEV (reference sequence). The ends lost 5 bases at V and 7 bases at J; junction bases unmatched: 8. The sequences come from peripheral blood, collected from a patient treated with photon-based radiotherapy. The J gene is TRBJ1-2, the V gene TRBV27, with TRBD1 matching 9 bases. The receptor comes from a woman aged 45-60 years with cholangiocarcinoma. The CDR3 sequence is CASSLISTGGGYTF. CDR3 bases: TGTGCCAGCAGTCTAATCTCGACAGGGGGTGGCTACACCTTC.